This paragraph covers one TCR beta chain sequence. Its antigen remains unidentified. The source of the sample is a study of long-term antiretroviral therapy in people with HIV. Assay version v3.0 of immunoSEQ was used, and it was run at survey level. Sequenced by immunoSEQ multiplex PCR; TCRdb stores in-frame clones only, minus some. The sample lists about 21,000 clones; under 90% were seen once. Broader study findings: Blood was collected between the mid-2000s and the late 2010s, possibly under older ART regimens.

This receptor was obtained from a man aged 50 to 59 with HIV. The material sequenced was unsorted PBMCs, taken at the start of antiretroviral therapy.

This CDR3 reads CATIRRTEAFF. The CDR3 coding sequence is TGTGCCACTATAAGACGGACTGAAGCTTTCTTT. V is TRBV19 and J is TRBJ1-1; D gene unclear. This CDR3 has 11 residues. Looked up from germline, CDR1 is LNHDA and CDR2 is SQIVND (reference sequence). Trimming removed 10 bases from V and 5 bases from J, with 11 bases in between.